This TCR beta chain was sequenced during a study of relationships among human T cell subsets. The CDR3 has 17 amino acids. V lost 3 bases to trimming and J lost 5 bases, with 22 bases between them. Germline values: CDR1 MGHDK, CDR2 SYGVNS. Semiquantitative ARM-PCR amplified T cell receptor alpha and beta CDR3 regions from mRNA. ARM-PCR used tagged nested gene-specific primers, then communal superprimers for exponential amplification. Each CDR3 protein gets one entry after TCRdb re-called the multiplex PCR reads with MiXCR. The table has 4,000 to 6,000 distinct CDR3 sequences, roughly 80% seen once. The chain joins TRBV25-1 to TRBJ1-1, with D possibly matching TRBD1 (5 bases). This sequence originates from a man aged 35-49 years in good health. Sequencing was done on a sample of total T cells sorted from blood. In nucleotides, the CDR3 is TGTGCCAGCAGTGAGGGGTACCCGGGACTTTCGGGGACTGAAGCTTTCTTT. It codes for CASSEGYPGLSGTEAFF.